These 23 T cell receptor beta chains were sequenced from one sample in a study of Graves' ophthalmopathy and Graves' hyperthyroidism. Amplification from RNA transcripts yielded the TCR beta CDR3 regions. The workflow started with a first-round RT-PCR run with HTBI primers and then moved on to a second-round multiplex PCR. From the multiplex PCR reads, TCRdb called clonotypes with MiXCR, one entry per CDR3 protein. The repertoire has some 360,000 distinct CDR3 sequences, about 17% of them found once; the top ten carry 2.4%. Material for sequencing was peripheral blood. These receptors were collected from an adult woman with stable Graves' hyperthyroidism.

This clonotype appeared a few times. CDR3 in DNA: TGCAGTGCTAGAGGGACTAGCGGGATGTCCTACGAGCAGTACTTC. Its protein product is CSARGTSGMSYEQYF. This sequence joins TRBV20-1 and TRBJ2-7; 12 nucleotides align to TRBD2. The CDR3 consists of 15 residues. The V and J ends lost 1 base and 1 base, in that order; junction bases with no gene match: 2. Germline V gene lookup returns CDR1 DFQATT and CDR2 SNEGSKA (reference sequence).

This clonotype occurred many times. The chain carries TRBV6-5 and TRBJ2-2, with TRBD1 matching 11 bases. Trimming at V came to 2 bases and at J to 4 bases, leaving 6 bases not matched to a gene. The CDR3 totals 17 residues. Germline CDR1 and CDR2: MNHEY and SVGAGI. The CDR3 sequence is CASSYRAGTGGTGELFF. CDR3 sequence (DNA): TGTGCCAGCAGTTACCGGGCCGGGACAGGGGGCACCGGGGAGCTGTTTTTT.

This clonotype came up many times. J is TRBJ1-2 and V is TRBV12-3 or TRBV12-4, with TRBD1 matching over 9 bases. CDR3 size: 14 residues. The V and J ends lost 6 bases and 5 bases, in that order; junction bases with no gene match: 7. The DNA of the CDR3 is TGTGCCAGCAGCGGCGGACAGGGGAGATATGGCTACACCTTC. Amino acid sequence: CASSGGQGRYGYTF.

This chain connects TRBV12-3 or TRBV12-4 to TRBJ1-4; D ambiguous. This CDR3 is built from 13 residues. Between the trimmed V and J ends, which lost 6 bases and 7 bases, there was a span of 12 bases. DNA of the CDR3: TGTGCCAGCAGCCCGACCTATCTTGAAAAACTGTTTTTT. Its translation: CASSPTYLEKLFF.

This clonotype occurred once. This chain links TRBV6-1 with TRBJ2-2; TRBD2 is a possible D gene (6 bases). Germline assignment: CDR1 MNHNS and CDR2 SASEGT. The CDR3 has 14 amino acids. V was shortened by 6 bases and J by 4 bases, with 12 bases between the two germline ends. The CDR3 DNA follows: TGTGCCAGCAGAGGGCTAGCGTTCACCGGGGAGCTGTTTTTT. It specifies CASRGLAFTGELFF.

The table lists this clonotype with many counts. The V gene is TRBV5-1, the J gene TRBJ2-5; D possibly corresponds to TRBD1 (5 bases). This CDR3 comprises 14 residues. Per germline, CDR1 SGHRS and CDR2 YFSETQ. Trimming removed 6 bases at V and 1 base at J, with 13 bases between. In DNA, the CDR3 is TGCGCCAGCAACGCAGGACATTTCCAAGAGACCCAGTACTTC. This encodes CASNAGHFQETQYF.

This clonotype appeared a few times. The chain links TRBV5-1 to TRBJ2-6; no clear D gene. The CDR3 length is 17 residues. The V gene's germline CDR1 is SGHRS and CDR2 YFSETQ. V was trimmed by 0 bases and J by 0 bases, leaving 10 bases between them. The CDR3 DNA reads as TGCGCCAGCAGCTTGGGGCAGGAGCACTCTGGGGCCAACGTCCTGACTTTC. Amino acid sequence: CASSLGQEHSGANVLTF. Variable domain in full (rest from reference TRBV5-1 and TRBJ2-6): KAGVTQTPRYLIKTRGQQVTLSCSPISGHRSVSWYQQTPGQGLQFLFEYFSETQRNKGNFPGRFSGRQFSNSRSEMNVSTLELGDSALYLCASSLGQEHSGANVLTFGAGSRLTVL.

V usage is TRBV24-1 and J usage is TRBJ2-1; 7 bases line up with TRBD2. The V and J ends lost 4 bases and 12 bases, in that order; junction bases with no gene match: 11. The CDR3 is 14 amino acids. Germline-derived CDR1 and CDR2 are KGHDR and SFDVKD. The CDR3 loop is CATSDPGTTGGQFF. The CDR3 DNA reads TGTGCCACCAGTGACCCTGGGACTACTGGGGGGCAGTTCTTC.

This clonotype was counted ten times or more. The V call is TRBV5-1, the J call TRBJ2-7, with D maybe TRBD1 (6 bases). Trimming cost V 0 bases and J 6 bases, with 13 bases left between them. Per the germline V gene, CDR1 is SGHRS and CDR2 is YFSETQ. The CDR3 contains 14 residues. CDR3 sequence: CASSLVTGLSEQYF. CDR3 in DNA: TGCGCCAGCAGCTTGGTAACAGGGTTGAGCGAGCAGTACTTC.

As for this clonotype: Given a much more abundant clone one base away, this may be a read error. The chain uses TRBV7-8 and TRBJ2-2; maybe TRBD1 (6 bases). The germline CDR1 and CDR2 sequences are SGHVS and FQNEAQ. The CDR3 is 14 residues long. This CDR3 is CPSSLAQGTGELFF. CDR3 nucleotide sequence: TGTCCCAGCAGCTTAGCTCAGGGGACCGGGGAGCTGTTTTTT.

This clonotype was seen many times. The chain has TRBV13 and TRBJ2-5; 9 positions match TRBD2. The CDR3 runs to 17 residues. With 4 bases clipped from V and 5 bases from J, the junction kept 14 bases outside the gene matches. Germline loops: CDR1 PRHDT, CDR2 FYEKMQ (reference sequence). The CDR3, as DNA: TGTGCCAGCAGCTCCGACCAGCGCGGGAGGGCCTGGGAGACCCAGTACTTC. This encodes CASSSDQRGRAWETQYF. Together with reference TRBV13 and TRBJ2-5, the CDR3 gives the full variable domain: AAGVIQSPRHLIKEKRETATLKCYPIPRHDTVYWYQQGPGQDPQFLISFYEKMQSDKGSIPDRFSAQQFSDYHSELNMSSLELGDSALYFCASSSDQRGRAWETQYFGPGTRLLVL.

This chain joins TRBV4-2 and TRBJ2-2, with D perhaps TRBD2 (6 bases). CDR1 is LGHNA and CDR2 is YNFKEQ in the germline V gene. V lost 2 bases to trimming and J lost 7 bases, with 11 bases between them. This CDR3 comprises 14 residues. CDR3 amino acids: CASSQMTSSGELFF. The CDR3 nucleotides read TGTGCCAGCAGCCAAATGACTAGTAGCGGGGAGCTGTTTTTT.

In this sample, this clonotype turned up many times. The chain couples TRBV28 to TRBJ1-2, with 10 bases matching TRBD1. After removal of 3 bases from V and 7 bases from J, the junction contained 5 bases not matched to a gene. Germline V lookup: CDR1 MDHEN, CDR2 SYDVKM. The CDR3 is made up of 14 amino acids. CDR3 bases: TGTGCCAGCAGTTTGGGGACAGGGGACGGTGGCTACACCTTC. Its protein product is CASSLGTGDGGYTF.

The chain employs TRBV30 and TRBJ2-5; TRBD2 matches 15 bases. After removal of 3 bases from V and 5 bases from J, the junction contained 7 bases not matched to a gene. Germline values: CDR1 GTSNPN, CDR2 SVGIG (reference sequence). The CDR3 extends over 16 amino acids. CDR3 in DNA: TGTGCCTGGAGAGAAGGGACTAGCGGGAGGCGGGAGACCCAGTACTTC. Protein sequence: CAWREGTSGRRETQYF.

This clonotype was found many times. The chain couples TRBV12-3 or TRBV12-4 to TRBJ2-7; 8 bases are shared with TRBD1. CDR3 length: 14 residues. Trimming took 7 bases from V and 7 from J; bases not matched to a gene: 12. CDR3 residues: CASTRTGRRREQYF. CDR3 DNA: TGTGCCAGCACTAGGACAGGGAGGCGTCGGGAGCAGTACTTC.

This clonotype was recorded many times. The chain couples TRBV12-3 or TRBV12-4 to TRBJ1-3; a weak D match, TRBD1 (5 bases). There are 14 residues in the CDR3. V lost 6 bases to trimming and J lost 2 bases, with 11 bases between them. The CDR3 sequence is CASSRDPAGNTIYF. The DNA of the CDR3 is TGTGCCAGCAGCCGGGACCCGGCTGGAAACACCATATATTTT.

The chain carries TRBV9 and TRBJ2-6, with no clear D. Germline CDR1 is SGDLS and CDR2 is YYNGEE. The CDR3 extends over 17 amino acids. Trimming took 0 bases from V and 0 from J, leaving 10 bases between them. The CDR3 here is CASSVGGLVSGANVLTF. The CDR3 DNA reads TGTGCCAGCAGCGTAGGTGGCCTTGTCTCTGGGGCCAACGTCCTGACTTTC.

This clonotype was recorded at least ten times. The V call is TRBV28, the J call TRBJ1-6; D remains ambiguous. This CDR3 spans 20 amino acids. V lost 3 bases, J lost 0 bases, and 21 bases lay in between. Germline loops: CDR1 MDHEN, CDR2 SYDVKM. CDR3 sequence: CASSFGVGFRISSYNSPLHF. The CDR3 coding sequence is TGTGCCAGCAGTTTTGGGGTTGGGTTCCGGATAAGCTCCTATAATTCACCCCTCCACTTT.

Comment on this clonotype: No conserved phenylalanine or tryptophan is present at the end of the CDR3, so a read error is the likely explanation. The V and J genes are TRBV5-1 and TRBJ2-7, with D possibly called TRBD1 or TRBD2 (5 bases each). Germline CDR1 is SGHRS and CDR2 is YFSETQ. This CDR3 is built from 16 residues. V was trimmed by 4 bases and J by 2 bases, leaving 19 bases between them. The CDR3 coding sequence is TGCGCCAGCAGCCTCATATCGGGGTCAGGGACCTACGAGCAGTACTCC. It codes for CASSLISGSGTYEQYS.

This clonotype has at least ten counts. This chain joins TRBV5-5 and TRBJ1-1; D remains ambiguous. This CDR3 has 15 residues. Trimming cost V 3 bases and J 0 bases, with 12 bases left between them. Germline loops: CDR1 SGHKS, CDR2 YYEKEE (reference sequence). CDR3 bases: TGTGCCAGCAGCTACGGACCGAAAATGAACACTGAAGCTTTCTTT. As protein: CASSYGPKMNTEAFF. The variable domain in full, with the rest retrieved from reference TRBV5-5 and TRBJ1-1, is DAGVTQSPTHLIKTRGQQVTLRCSPISGHKSVSWYQQVLGQGPQFIFQYYEKEERGRGNFPDRFSARQFPNYSSELNVNALLLGDSALYLCASSYGPKMNTEAFFGQGTRLTVV.

This clonotype occurred many times. The V call is TRBV20-1, the J call TRBJ2-5; tentatively, D is TRBD2 (5 bases). The V gene lost 0 bases and the J gene lost 0 bases, with 14 bases spanning the gap. CDR3 size: 16 residues. The V gene's germline CDR1 is DFQATT and CDR2 SNEGSKA (reference sequence). The CDR3 is CSARDPGMGNQETQYF. CDR3 nucleotides: TGCAGTGCTAGAGATCCGGGGATGGGGAACCAAGAGACCCAGTACTTC.

This chain links TRBV4-2 with TRBJ2-7; the D is unclear. In germline, CDR1 is LGHNA, CDR2 YNFKEQ. Trimming cost V 0 bases and J 6 bases, with 6 bases left between them. This CDR3 spans 12 amino acids. The CDR3 here is CASSQDQLEQYF. The CDR3 bases are TGTGCCAGCAGCCAAGATCAACTCGAGCAGTACTTC.

This clonotype was counted ten times or more. The chain links TRBV7-9 to TRBJ2-2, with TRBD2 matching 14 bases. There are 16 residues in the CDR3. CDR1 is SEHNR, CDR2 FQNEAQ, per germline (reference sequence). Losses at the gene ends were 5 bases for V and 6 bases for J; bases not matched to a gene: 5. The CDR3 coding sequence is TGTGCCAGCAGCCCAACGACTAGCGGGAGGGCCGGGGAGCTGTTTTTT. Its translation: CASSPTTSGRAGELFF.